Below, 15 T cell receptor beta chains from the same sample are listed, as sequenced in a study of monozygotic twins with inflammatory bowel disease (dated by TCRdb to about 2019). The library was prepared using 5' RACE. This sample was sequenced with an Illumina HiSeq 2500. TCRdb reanalyzed the reads, keeping one entry per CDR3 protein sequence and omitting DNA. The table held for this sample gives some 330,000 distinct CDR3 sequences. The biggest ten clones account for over 5% of the sample. Specimen: blood. The receptors originated from a human donor with ulcerative colitis or Crohn's disease, or a healthy co-twin of an affected twin (not recorded which).

This chain joins TRBV7-2 and TRBJ2-5. There are 13 residues in the CDR3. Per germline, CDR1 SGHTA and CDR2 FQGNSA. Here the CDR3 reads CASSLWSQETQYF. The whole variable domain, filled in from reference TRBV7-2 and TRBJ2-5, reads GAGVSQSPSNKVTEKGKDVELRCDPISGHTALYWYRQSLGQGLEFLIYFQGNSAPDKSGLPSDRFSAERTGGSVSTLTIQRTQQEDSAVYLCASSLWSQETQYFGPGTRLLVL.

The CDR3 is CASSLAGPRNTEAFF. The genes are TRBV5-5 and TRBJ1-1. Germline-derived CDR1 and CDR2 are SGHKS and YYEKEE (reference sequence). The CDR3 covers 15 residues.

The rearrangement joins TRBV29-1 to TRBJ1-1; TCRdb returns TRBD1, unconfirmable since there is no DNA. The CDR3 runs to 14 residues. Germline-derived CDR1 and CDR2 are SQVTM and ANQGSEA. The CDR3 loop is CSVATVGGNTEAFF.

The V call is TRBV28, the J call TRBJ1-4; the D gene TCRdb calls, TRBD1, cannot be checked with no DNA. This CDR3 contains 14 residues. Germline V gene lookup returns CDR1 MDHEN and CDR2 SYDVKM. The CDR3 protein is CASSLTGGNEKLYF. The full variable domain, completed using reference TRBV28 and TRBJ1-4, is DVKVTQSSRYLVKRTGEKVFLECVQDMDHENMFWYRQDPGLGLRLIYFSYDVKMKEKGDIPEGYSVSREKKERFSLILESASTNQTSMYLCASSLTGGNEKLYFGSGTQLSVL.

The V call is TRBV7-3, the J call TRBJ2-1; as DNA is missing, the TRBD2 call by TCRdb cannot be tested. CDR3 length equals 17 residues. CDR1 and CDR2 from the germline V gene are SGHTA and FQGTGA. CDR3 loop: CASSPKARLAANNEQFF.

The CDR3: CASLGTDYEQYF. The chain has TRBV19 and TRBJ2-7; TCRdb's assignment of TRBD1 cannot be checked, as there is no DNA. CDR1 is LNHDA and CDR2 is SQIVND in the germline V gene (reference sequence). CDR3 length: 12 amino acids.

The gene calls are TRBV7-2 and TRBJ2-2; absent DNA, TCRdb's TRBD2 call cannot be checked. The germline V gene has CDR1 SGHTA and CDR2 FQGNSA. The CDR3 extends over 15 amino acids. CDR3 loop: CASSFDGRASGELFF.

The chain carries TRBV24-1 and TRBJ2-3; TCRdb reports TRBD2, a call that lacks DNA to check it against. This CDR3 contains 14 residues. Looked up from germline, CDR1 is KGHDR and CDR2 is SFDVKD. The CDR3 sequence is CATSEAGTGNTQYF.

This chain joins TRBV7-9 and TRBJ2-7; the TCRdb D gene call, TRBD1, has no DNA to confirm it. The germline V gene encodes CDR1 SEHNR and CDR2 FQNEAQ (reference sequence). The CDR3 length is 15 residues. CDR3 loop: CASIHRGGPTYEQYF.

This chain connects TRBV12-3 or TRBV12-4 to TRBJ1-1; no DNA is available, so the TRBD1 call from TCRdb remains unchecked. The CDR3 runs 16 residues. CDR3: CASSLEQGIGSTEAFF.

The V and J genes are TRBV24-1 and TRBJ2-2; TCRdb outputs TRBD2, but without DNA this stays unchecked. Germline V CDR1 and CDR2: KGHDR, SFDVKD. The CDR3 is 13 amino acids. CDR3 sequence reads: CATRDGGTGELFF.

CDR3 residues: CASKTHAGGETQYF. The chain has TRBV28 and TRBJ2-5; TCRdb calls TRBD2, which cannot be checked without DNA. The CDR3 totals 14 residues. CDR1 and CDR2 (germline): MDHEN, SYDVKM.

V usage is TRBV2 and J usage is TRBJ2-3; the D call from TCRdb, TRBD2, cannot be confirmed without DNA. The V gene's germline CDR1 is SNHLY and CDR2 FYNNEI. The CDR3 is 11 amino acids. The CDR3 is CAGTLTDTQYF.

CDR3 sequence: CASRPSGVGETQYF. This rearrangement joins TRBV6-2 or TRBV6-3 to TRBJ2-5; TCRdb's D call, TRBD2, is unchecked because there is no DNA. Germline V gives CDR1 MNHEY, CDR2 SVGEGT. This CDR3 is built from 14 residues.

The gene calls are TRBV9 and TRBJ2-3; no DNA is available, so the TRBD1 call from TCRdb remains unchecked. Germline assignment: CDR1 SGDLS and CDR2 YYNGEE. This CDR3 is built from 14 residues. Here the CDR3 reads CASSVGGLADTQYF.